This entry lists 30 T cell receptor beta chains sequenced from one sample in a study of CD8 T cells in Susac syndrome. After extraction with the RNeasy kit, roughly 0.45 to 1 ug of the RNA was reverse transcribed using random hexamers. TCRdb used MiXCR to reprocess the immunoSEQ multiplex PCR reads, holding one entry per CDR3 protein. The sample gives fewer than 85,000 distinct CDR3 sequences, roughly 94% of which show up once; approximately 0.38% is in the top ten. Sequenced input: CD8+ T cells from PBMCs. The receptors were gathered from a human donor with multiple sclerosis.

The genes are TRBV5-1 and TRBJ2-2; 9 bases agree with TRBD2. Germline values: CDR1 SGHRS, CDR2 YFSETQ. With 4 bases clipped from V and 6 bases from J, the junction kept 4 bases outside the gene matches. This CDR3 has 14 amino acids. The CDR3: CASSRSGSPGELFF. The CDR3 DNA reads as TGCGCCAGCAGCCGTAGCGGGAGTCCCGGGGAGCTGTTTTTT.

Here the CDR3 DNA reads TGTGCCAGCAGCTCCAGGGGGGCGTCCTACGAGCAGTACTTC. This gives the protein CASSSRGASYEQYF. The J gene is TRBJ2-7, the V gene TRBV7-2; tentatively, D is TRBD1 (7 bases). The germline gives CDR1 SGHTA, CDR2 FQGNSA. Trimming pared 4 bases from V and 1 base from J, leaving 11 bases between. CDR3 size: 14 residues.

The rearrangement links TRBV6-6 to TRBJ1-1; 7 bases are a match to TRBD1. The CDR3 is 16 amino acids. The V gene end was trimmed by 4 bases and the J gene end by 0 bases; junction bases not matched to a gene: 8. CDR1 and CDR2 from the germline V gene are MNHNY and SVGAGI (reference sequence). The CDR3 DNA reads TGTGCCAGCAGTTCCCGGGACAGAAGTATGAACACTGAAGCTTTCTTT. Translation gives CASSSRDRSMNTEAFF.

The genes are TRBV5-1 and TRBJ2-7; a possible D gene is TRBD2 (6 bases). Germline V lookup: CDR1 SGHRS, CDR2 YFSETQ. The CDR3 consists of 12 residues. V lost 7 bases and J lost 6, with 14 bases in between. CDR3 DNA: TGCGCCAGCCAGGGCGGGATTCGCGAGCAGTACTTC. Translating gives CASQGGIREQYF.

The chain employs TRBV19 and TRBJ2-7, with 8 bases matching TRBD2. V shed 4 bases and J 6 bases; nucleotides not matched to a gene: 26. This CDR3 contains 20 residues. From germline, CDR1 is LNHDA and CDR2 SQIVND (reference sequence). As DNA, the CDR3 is TGTGCCAGTAGTACACACTCACTTCTACCTAGCGGGCCCCCCGTGGGCGAGCAGTACTTC. This codes for CASSTHSLLPSGPPVGEQYF.

V and J are TRBV12-3 or TRBV12-4 and TRBJ2-3; D is ambiguous. CDR3 length: 13 residues. Trimming removed 6 bases at V and 1 base at J, with 8 bases between. CDR3 in DNA: TGTGCCAGCAGCCTGATCCGCACAGATACGCAGTATTTT. Translated, it gives CASSLIRTDTQYF.

The chain has TRBV2 and TRBJ2-3; 9 positions agree with TRBD1. V lost 3 bases and J lost 5; bases outside the gene matches: 3. The CDR3 covers 14 residues. The germline CDR1 and CDR2 sequences are SNHLY and FYNNEI. The CDR3 region is CASSDTGGEDTQYF. The CDR3 bases are TGTGCCAGCAGTGACACAGGGGGCGAAGATACGCAGTATTTT. The entire variable domain, with the rest obtained from reference TRBV2 and TRBJ2-3, is as follows: EPEVTQTPSHQVTQMGQEVILRCVPISNHLYFYWYRQILGQKVEFLVSFYNNEISEKSEIFDDQFSVERPDGSNFTLKIRSTKLEDSAMYFCASSDTGGEDTQYFGPGTRLTVL.

This clonotype has just a few counts. This sequence joins TRBV6-1 and TRBJ2-1; D not certain. The CDR3 runs to 11 residues. V gave up 5 bases and J gave up 4 bases, with 3 bases separating them. CDR1 and CDR2 (germline): MNHNS, SASEGT. The CDR3 spells CASSQYNEQFF. The CDR3 DNA reads as TGTGCCAGCAGTCAATACAATGAGCAGTTCTTC.

CDR3 in amino acids: CASSLVAEQFF. In DNA form, the CDR3 reads TGTGCCAGCAGCTTAGTGGCTGAGCAGTTCTTC. The chain uses TRBV11-2 and TRBJ2-1; no definite D call. V gave up 1 base and J gave up 9 bases, with 4 bases separating them. Germline lookup yields CDR1 SGHAT and CDR2 FQNNGV. The CDR3 covers 11 residues.

The chain couples TRBV5-1 to TRBJ2-5; the D gene is possibly TRBD2 (7 bases). Germline V gene data show CDR1 as SGHRS and CDR2 as YFSETQ. CDR3 length: 14 residues. V lost 0 bases, J lost 4 bases, and 10 bases lay in between. CDR3 nucleotides: TGCGCCAGCAGCTTGGAGGCGGGGGCAGAGACCCAGTACTTC. Translating it yields CASSLEAGAETQYF.

This chain connects TRBV7-8 to TRBJ2-5, with 9 bases identical to TRBD2. The germline CDR1 and CDR2 sequences are SGHVS and FQNEAQ. The CDR3 consists of 17 residues. With V trimmed by 5 bases and J by 4 bases, 14 bases remained unmatched. The CDR3 DNA sequence: TGTGCCAGCAGCCAAAAGGGGTCGCGGGAGGGCGGAGAGACCCAGTACTTC. Protein: CASSQKGSREGGETQYF.

The V call is TRBV19, the J call TRBJ1-5; no reliable D call. The CDR3 sequence is 15 residues long. CDR1 is LNHDA and CDR2 is SQIVND in the germline V gene (reference sequence). V was pared by 5 bases and J by 2 bases, with 13 bases between. The CDR3 region is CASSYVVWGNQPQHF. The DNA of the CDR3 is TGTGCCAGTAGTTACGTGGTTTGGGGCAATCAGCCCCAGCATTTT.

The chain joins TRBV12-3 or TRBV12-4 to TRBJ2-5, with TRBD2 as a possible D gene (5 bases). The CDR3 has 15 amino acids. V lost 6 bases and J lost 3, with 17 bases in between. CDR3 amino acids: CASSRLTGSKETQYF. The CDR3 DNA sequence: TGTGCCAGCAGCCGACTGACTGGGAGTAAAGAGACCCAGTACTTC.

The rearrangement uses TRBV7-6 and TRBJ1-1, with 7 bases fitting TRBD1. The CDR3 is 15 amino acids. Germline-derived CDR1 and CDR2 are SGHVS and FNYEAQ. V lost 4 bases, J lost 6 bases, and 11 bases stayed unmatched. CDR3 nucleotide sequence: TGTGCCAGCAGCTCCGCGGCCAGGGGGGCCTCTGAAGCTTTCTTT. It encodes CASSSAARGASEAFF.

The chain links TRBV12-5 to TRBJ1-5, with D uncertain. The V end lost 1 base, the J end lost 5 bases, and 0 bases lay between the germline ends. Germline CDR1 LGHNT, CDR2 FRNRAP. CDR3 length equals 11 residues. The CDR3 DNA is TGTGCTAGTGGTTTGGATCAGCCCCAGCATTTT. Its translation: CASGLDQPQHF.

V usage is TRBV7-2 and J usage is TRBJ2-1; a possible D gene is TRBD2 (5 bases). Germline V gene lookup returns CDR1 SGHTA and CDR2 FQGNSA. Trimming cost V 2 bases and J 5 bases, with 13 bases left between them. This CDR3 comprises 15 residues. CDR3 DNA: TGTGCCAGCAGCTTACCGAGGGTAGGGAACAATGAGCAGTTCTTC. It is translated as CASSLPRVGNNEQFF.

The rearrangement links TRBV7-3 to TRBJ1-5; no definite D call. The germline gives CDR1 SGHTA, CDR2 FQGTGA. This CDR3 region has 13 residues. The V end lost 5 bases, the J end lost 5 bases, and 10 bases lay between the germline ends. CDR3 sequence (DNA): TGTGCCAGCAGCGCGGAGGGAGATCAGCCCCAGCATTTT. Its protein is CASSAEGDQPQHF.

V usage is TRBV2 and J usage is TRBJ1-3, with unresolved D. CDR1 is SNHLY, CDR2 FYNNEI, per germline. The CDR3 is 15 residues long. Trimming stripped 7 bases from V and 0 bases from J, with 13 bases between. The CDR3 coding sequence is TGTGCCAGCACCGAAGAAGGATTCTCTGGAAACACCATATATTTT. Amino acids: CASTEEGFSGNTIYF.

This sequence joins TRBV4-1 and TRBJ2-2, with TRBD2 as a possible D gene (7 bases). V gave up 0 bases and J gave up 9 bases, with 14 bases separating them. Germline V gene sequence: CDR1 MGHRA, CDR2 YSYEKL. This CDR3 has 15 amino acids. The CDR3: CASSQERGAGRELFF. As DNA, the CDR3 is TGCGCCAGCAGCCAAGAACGGGGGGCTGGGAGGGAGCTGTTTTTT.

The chain joins TRBV20-1 to TRBJ1-4; perhaps TRBD1 as D (5 bases). V was shortened by 0 bases and J by 2 bases, with 13 bases between the two germline ends. This CDR3 is 16 amino acids long. CDR1 is DFQATT, CDR2 SNEGSKA, per germline (reference sequence). The CDR3 loop reads CSAREGPWSTNEKLFF. In DNA form, the CDR3 reads TGCAGTGCTAGAGAGGGACCCTGGTCTACTAATGAAAAACTGTTTTTT.

J is TRBJ1-2 and V is TRBV19, with 7 positions matching TRBD1. The CDR3 has 16 amino acids. V dropped 6 bases and J dropped 6; count of bases not matched to a gene: 16. From germline, CDR1 is LNHDA and CDR2 SQIVND (reference sequence). Written as DNA, the CDR3 is TGTGCCAGTAGACGACCTGGGAGACAGGGTGCCGATGGCTACACCTTC. This encodes CASRRPGRQGADGYTF.

The gene calls are TRBV29-1 and TRBJ1-1, with D maybe TRBD1 (5 bases). The V and J ends lost 2 bases and 1 base respectively, with 11 bases between them. The CDR3 is made up of 14 amino acids. Germline V CDR1 and CDR2: SQVTM, ANQGSEA. The CDR3 loop reads CSVEFAQENTEAFF. CDR3 coding DNA: TGCAGCGTTGAATTTGCACAGGAGAACACTGAAGCTTTCTTT. The entire variable domain, with the rest obtained from reference TRBV29-1 and TRBJ1-1, is as follows: SAVISQKPSRDICQRGTSLTIQCQVDSQVTMMFWYRQQPGQSLTLIATANQGSEATYESGFVIDKFPISRPNLTFSTLTVSNMSPEDSSIYLCSVEFAQENTEAFFGQGTRLTVV.

The chain links TRBV29-1 to TRBJ2-5; a weak D match, TRBD2 (6 bases). Germline V CDR1 and CDR2: SQVTM, ANQGSEA. This CDR3 contains 15 residues. The germline V and J ends were trimmed by 3 bases and 5 bases, with 19 bases remaining between them. The CDR3 sequence: CSVDPEAGPRETQYF. Written as DNA, the CDR3 is TGCAGCGTTGACCCAGAAGCGGGCCCCAGGGAGACCCAGTACTTC.

J is TRBJ2-3 and V is TRBV29-1, with D perhaps TRBD2 (6 bases). Trimming pared 3 bases from V and 3 bases from J, leaving 10 bases between. Germline V gene sequence: CDR1 SQVTM, CDR2 ANQGSEA. This CDR3 has 13 residues. CDR3 DNA sequence: TGCAGCGTTGATTCGGGAGTTACAGATACGCAGTATTTT. Translated, it gives CSVDSGVTDTQYF.

The chain links TRBV29-1 to TRBJ2-7; 7 positions agree with TRBD1. CDR3 size: 15 residues. Germline V gives CDR1 SQVTM, CDR2 ANQGSEA. V gave up 1 base and J gave up 4 bases; unmatched junction bases: 10. The CDR3 sequence is CSVEGDREGEYEQYF. The CDR3 nucleotides read TGCAGCGTTGAAGGAGACAGGGAAGGAGAATACGAGCAGTACTTC.

The rearrangement joins TRBV6-2 or TRBV6-3 to TRBJ2-3; TRBD1 matches at 8 bases. V shed 7 bases and J 0 bases; nucleotides not matched to a gene: 12. The CDR3 extends over 17 amino acids. Germline V gene lookup returns CDR1 MNHEY and CDR2 SVGEGT. CDR3 region: CASTPGQDWRSTDTQYF. CDR3 bases: TGTGCCAGCACCCCGGGACAGGACTGGCGTAGCACAGATACGCAGTATTTT.

The CDR3 coding sequence is TGCAGCGTTGAAGGCGTGAAGACCCAGTACTTC. Translation gives CSVEGVKTQYF. This chain links TRBV29-1 with TRBJ2-5; D uncertain. The V gene lost 1 base and the J gene lost 6 bases, with 6 bases spanning the gap. Germline CDR1 is SQVTM and CDR2 is ANQGSEA. The CDR3 runs 11 residues.

This clonotype was detected once. The chain links TRBV7-9 to TRBJ1-3; weak D call: TRBD1 (5 bases). This CDR3 is 14 amino acids long. Per the germline V gene, CDR1 is SEHNR and CDR2 is FQNEAQ (reference sequence). V dropped 5 bases and J dropped 4 bases, with 12 bases sitting between them. The DNA of the CDR3 is TGTGCCAGCAGCCGAGGGGCACTAGGAAACACCATATATTTT. This sequence encodes CASSRGALGNTIYF.

The V and J genes are TRBV7-7 and TRBJ2-2, with TRBD2 identical over 7 bases. V trimming: 5 bases; J trimming: 0 bases; junction bases outside the gene matches: 3. CDR3 length equals 15 residues. The germline gives CDR1 SSHAT, CDR2 FNYEAQ (reference sequence). The DNA of the CDR3 is TGTGCCAGCAGCGGCGGGAGCCCGAACACCGGGGAGCTGTTTTTT. Protein sequence: CASSGGSPNTGELFF.

The CDR3 protein is CASSQDGRSYEQYF. The CDR3 coding sequence is TGCGCCAGCAGCCAAGACGGCCGCTCCTACGAGCAGTACTTC. V is TRBV4-1 and J is TRBJ2-7; D unclear. Germline V lookup: CDR1 MGHRA, CDR2 YSYEKL. CDR3 length: 14 amino acids. The ends were cut back, 0 bases at V and 0 bases at J, with 6 bases in the middle.